This TCR beta chain was identified during a study of Ad26.COV2.S vaccination and SARS-CoV-2 variants. Study in general: The authors gave Ad26.COV2.S intramuscularly, either once or twice 56 days apart.

Assay: immunoSEQ multiplex PCR; the TCRdb copy retains only in-frame clones and omits some. The sample includes about 420,000 clones, 88% of them seen just once. Germline CDR1 SEHNR, CDR2 FQNEAQ (reference sequence). V lost 0 bases and J lost 0, with 15 bases in between. The CDR3 runs to 17 residues. Treatment reported: about 20 received Ad26.COV2.S at low or high dose, single or two shots; about 5 received placebo; per-sample allocation not given. Material that was analyzed had been drawn on day 63 after the first vaccine or placebo injection. It was an adult aged 18-55 years in Boston who was the donor.

Sample: peripheral blood, taken in a trial of Ad26.COV2.S vaccine versus placebo. The receptor comes from a person aged 18-60 years who received the Ad26.COV2.S COVID-19 vaccine or a placebo. The V gene is TRBV7-9, the J gene TRBJ2-7; D not certain. CDR3: CASSLAFEATGSYEQYF. The CDR3 region has the DNA TGTGCCAGCAGCTTAGCGTTCGAGGCGACCGGCTCCTACGAGCAGTACTTC.